The subject of this entry is one TCR beta chain. The sample is drawn from a study of OX40 agonist ivuxolimab in advanced cancers. The assay was immunoSEQ multiplex PCR, and TCRdb's table has in-frame clones only and misses some. The sample gives tens of thousands of clones, approximately 85% of which show up once; roughly 16% is in the top ten. The V end lost 7 bases, the J end lost 3 bases, and 12 bases lay between the germline ends. CDR1 and CDR2 (germline): SGHAT, FQNNGV. CDR3 length: 14 amino acids. This chain links TRBV11-2 with TRBJ2-2; D might be TRBD1 (6 bases). The sequence was obtained from an adult with an advanced solid tumor such as melanoma, head and neck, liver or kidney cancer. Sequenced here: CD4+ or CD8+ T cells sorted from blood, sampled in a trial of the OX40 agonist ivuxolimab. The CDR3 nucleotides read TGTGCCAGCAACGTACAGGGTCACACCGGGGAGCTGTTTTTT. Its translation: CASNVQGHTGELFF.